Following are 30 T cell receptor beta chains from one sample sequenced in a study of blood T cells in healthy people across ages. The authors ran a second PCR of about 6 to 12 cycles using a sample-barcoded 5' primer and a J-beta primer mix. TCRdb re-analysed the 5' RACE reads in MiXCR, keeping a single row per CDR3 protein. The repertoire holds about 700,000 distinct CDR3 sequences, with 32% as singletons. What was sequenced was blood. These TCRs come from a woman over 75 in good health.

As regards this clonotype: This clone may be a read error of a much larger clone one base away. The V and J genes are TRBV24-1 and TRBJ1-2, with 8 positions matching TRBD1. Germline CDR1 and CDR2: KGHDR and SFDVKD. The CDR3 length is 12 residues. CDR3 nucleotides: TGTGCCACCAGTGCGGGGGCAGGGGGCTGCACCTTC. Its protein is CATSAGAGGCTF.

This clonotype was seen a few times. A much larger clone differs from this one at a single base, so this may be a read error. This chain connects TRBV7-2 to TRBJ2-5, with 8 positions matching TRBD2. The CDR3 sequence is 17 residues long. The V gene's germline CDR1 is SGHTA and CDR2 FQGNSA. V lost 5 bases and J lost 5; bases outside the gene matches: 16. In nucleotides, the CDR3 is TGTGCCAGCAGCCCCCATCCCACAGCGGGGGACGGGGAGACCCAGTACTTC. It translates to CASSPHPTAGDGETQYF.

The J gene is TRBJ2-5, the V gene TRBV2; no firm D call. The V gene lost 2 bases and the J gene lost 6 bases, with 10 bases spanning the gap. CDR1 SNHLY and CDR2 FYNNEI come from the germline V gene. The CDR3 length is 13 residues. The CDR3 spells CASSESPDQTQYF. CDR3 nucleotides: TGTGCCAGCAGTGAAAGCCCAGATCAGACCCAGTACTTC.

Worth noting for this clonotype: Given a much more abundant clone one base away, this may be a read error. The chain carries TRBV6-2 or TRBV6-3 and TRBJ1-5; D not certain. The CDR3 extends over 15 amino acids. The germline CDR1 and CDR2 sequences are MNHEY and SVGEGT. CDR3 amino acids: CAGSEYGRNIQPQHF. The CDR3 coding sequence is TGTGCCGGCAGTGAGTACGGTCGGAATATTCAGCCCCAGCATTTT.

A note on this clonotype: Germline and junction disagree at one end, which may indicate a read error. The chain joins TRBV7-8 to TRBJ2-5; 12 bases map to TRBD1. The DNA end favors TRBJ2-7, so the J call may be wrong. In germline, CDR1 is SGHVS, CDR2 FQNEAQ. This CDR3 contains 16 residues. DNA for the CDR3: TGTGGCAGCAGCGGACTTGGGGACAGGGGGCGCTACGAGCAGTACTTC. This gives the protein CGSSGLGDRGRYEQYF.

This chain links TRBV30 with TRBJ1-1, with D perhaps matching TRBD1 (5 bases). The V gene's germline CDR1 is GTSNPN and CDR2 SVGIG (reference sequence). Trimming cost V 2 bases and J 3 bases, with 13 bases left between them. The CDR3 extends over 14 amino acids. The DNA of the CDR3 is TGTGCCTGGAGTTCAGACAGCCGCTACACTGAAGCTTTCTTT. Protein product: CAWSSDSRYTEAFF. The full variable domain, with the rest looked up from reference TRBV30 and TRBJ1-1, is SQTIHQWPATLVQPVGSPLSLECTVEGTSNPNLYWYRQAAGRGLQLLFYSVGIGQISSEVPQNLSASRPQDRQFILSSKKLLLSDSGFYLCAWSSDSRYTEAFFGQGTRLTVV.

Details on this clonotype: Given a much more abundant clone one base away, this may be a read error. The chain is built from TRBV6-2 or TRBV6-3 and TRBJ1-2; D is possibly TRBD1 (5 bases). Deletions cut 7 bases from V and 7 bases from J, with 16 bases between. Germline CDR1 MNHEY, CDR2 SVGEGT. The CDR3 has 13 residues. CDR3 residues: CASNVGTAPGYTF. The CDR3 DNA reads TGTGCCAGCAATGTCGGGACGGCCCCTGGCTACACCTTC.

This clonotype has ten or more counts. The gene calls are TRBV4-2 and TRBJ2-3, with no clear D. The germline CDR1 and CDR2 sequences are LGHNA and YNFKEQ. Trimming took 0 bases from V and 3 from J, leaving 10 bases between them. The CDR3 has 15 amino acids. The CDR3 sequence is CASSQDQVGTDTQYF. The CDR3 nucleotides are TGTGCCAGCAGCCAAGATCAGGTGGGGACAGATACGCAGTATTTT.

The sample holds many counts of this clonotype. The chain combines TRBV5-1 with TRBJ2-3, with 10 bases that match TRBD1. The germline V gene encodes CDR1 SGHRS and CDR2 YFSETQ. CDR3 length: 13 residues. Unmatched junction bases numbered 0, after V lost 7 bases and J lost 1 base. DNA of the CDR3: TGCGCCAGCGGGACAGGGGGCACAGATACGCAGTATTTT. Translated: CASGTGGTDTQYF.

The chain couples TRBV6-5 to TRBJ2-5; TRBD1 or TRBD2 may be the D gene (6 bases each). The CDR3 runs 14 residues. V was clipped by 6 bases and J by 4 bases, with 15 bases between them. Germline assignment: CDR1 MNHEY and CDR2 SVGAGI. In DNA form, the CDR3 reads TGTGCCAGCAGCCCTAAGGGGGGCCGAGAGACCCAGTACTTC. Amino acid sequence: CASSPKGGRETQYF.

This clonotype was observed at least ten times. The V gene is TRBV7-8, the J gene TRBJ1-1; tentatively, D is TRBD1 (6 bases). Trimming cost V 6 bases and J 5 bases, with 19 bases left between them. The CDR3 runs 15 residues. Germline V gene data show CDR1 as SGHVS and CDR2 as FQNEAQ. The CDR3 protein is CASSITGGPSTEAFF. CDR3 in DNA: TGTGCCAGCAGTATCACCGGGGGGCCGAGTACTGAAGCTTTCTTT. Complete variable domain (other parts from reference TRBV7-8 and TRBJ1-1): GAGVSQSPRYKVAKRGQDVALRCDPISGHVSLFWYQQALGQGPEFLTYFQNEAQLDKSGLPSDRFFAERPEGSVSTLKIQRTQQEDSAVYLCASSITGGPSTEAFFGQGTRLTVV.

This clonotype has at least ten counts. CDR3 in DNA: TGCAGTGCTAGAGATCCCCGGGGGGTTTACGAGCAGTACTTC. It specifies CSARDPRGVYEQYF. This sequence joins TRBV20-1 and TRBJ2-7; 7 positions match TRBD2. This CDR3 contains 14 residues. V shed 0 bases, J shed 4 bases, and the junction held 6 bases outside the gene matches. The germline gives CDR1 DFQATT, CDR2 SNEGSKA (reference sequence).

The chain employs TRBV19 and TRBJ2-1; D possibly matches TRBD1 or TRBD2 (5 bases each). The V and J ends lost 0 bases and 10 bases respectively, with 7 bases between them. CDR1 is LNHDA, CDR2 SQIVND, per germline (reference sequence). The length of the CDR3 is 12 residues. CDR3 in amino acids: CASSIEEGEQFF. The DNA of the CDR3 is TGTGCCAGTAGTATAGAAGAGGGGGAGCAGTTCTTC.

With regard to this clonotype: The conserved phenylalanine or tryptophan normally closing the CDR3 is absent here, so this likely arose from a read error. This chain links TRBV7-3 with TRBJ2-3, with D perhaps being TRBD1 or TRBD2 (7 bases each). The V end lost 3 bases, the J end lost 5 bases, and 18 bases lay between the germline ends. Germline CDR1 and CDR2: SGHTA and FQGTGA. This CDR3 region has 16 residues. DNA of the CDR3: TGTGCCAGCAGCTTCGGGGGGAGGGGGCCGGGAGATACGCAGTATTGT. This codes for CASSFGGRGPGDTQYC.

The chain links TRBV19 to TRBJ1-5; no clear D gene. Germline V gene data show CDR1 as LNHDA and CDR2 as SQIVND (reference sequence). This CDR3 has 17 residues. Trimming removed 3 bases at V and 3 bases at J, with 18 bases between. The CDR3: CASSMGIVGPYNQPQHF. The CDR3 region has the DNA TGTGCCAGTAGTATGGGAATTGTAGGGCCTTACAATCAGCCCCAGCATTTT.

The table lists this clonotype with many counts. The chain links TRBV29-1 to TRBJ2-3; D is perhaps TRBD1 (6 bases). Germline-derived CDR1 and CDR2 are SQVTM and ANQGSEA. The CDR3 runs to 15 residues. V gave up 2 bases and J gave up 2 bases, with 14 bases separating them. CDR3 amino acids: CSVEKGTLSTDTQYF. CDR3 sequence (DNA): TGCAGCGTTGAAAAGGGGACACTATCCACAGATACGCAGTATTTT.

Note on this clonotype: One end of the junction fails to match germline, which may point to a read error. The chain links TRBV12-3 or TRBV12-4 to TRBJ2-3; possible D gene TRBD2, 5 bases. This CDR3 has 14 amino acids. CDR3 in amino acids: CASSLGESTDAQYF. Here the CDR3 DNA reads TGTGCCAGCAGTTTAGGGGAGAGCACAGATGCGCAGTATTTT.

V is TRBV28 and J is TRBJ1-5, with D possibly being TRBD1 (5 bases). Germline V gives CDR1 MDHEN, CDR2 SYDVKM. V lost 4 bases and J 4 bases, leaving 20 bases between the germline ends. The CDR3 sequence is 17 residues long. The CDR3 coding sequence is TGTGCCAGCAGTTCTCCGGAGGGGTCGGTTGGGAATCAGCCCCAGCATTTT. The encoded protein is CASSSPEGSVGNQPQHF. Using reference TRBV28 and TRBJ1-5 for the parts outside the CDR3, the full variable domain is DVKVTQSSRYLVKRTGEKVFLECVQDMDHENMFWYRQDPGLGLRLIYFSYDVKMKEKGDIPEGYSVSREKKERFSLILESASTNQTSMYLCASSSPEGSVGNQPQHFGDGTRLSIL.

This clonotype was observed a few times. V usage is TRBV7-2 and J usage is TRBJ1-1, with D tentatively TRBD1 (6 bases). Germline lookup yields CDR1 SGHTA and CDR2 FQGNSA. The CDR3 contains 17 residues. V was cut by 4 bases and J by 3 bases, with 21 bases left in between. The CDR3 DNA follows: TGTGCCAGCAGCTCCTTGCCGAACAGGGCTTCGGACACTGAAGCTTTCTTT. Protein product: CASSSLPNRASDTEAFF.

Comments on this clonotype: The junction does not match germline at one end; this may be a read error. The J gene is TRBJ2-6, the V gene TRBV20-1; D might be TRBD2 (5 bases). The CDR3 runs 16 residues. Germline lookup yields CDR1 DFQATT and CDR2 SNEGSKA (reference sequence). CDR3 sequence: CSASNEGLSGVNVLTF. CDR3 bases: TGCAGTGCTTCCAACGAAGGACTCTCTGGGGTCAACGTCCTGACTTTC.

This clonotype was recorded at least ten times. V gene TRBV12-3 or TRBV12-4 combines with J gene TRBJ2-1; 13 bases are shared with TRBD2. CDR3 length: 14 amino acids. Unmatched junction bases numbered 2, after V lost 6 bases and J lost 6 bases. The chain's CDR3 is CASSWTSGGNEQFF. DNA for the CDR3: TGTGCCAGCAGCTGGACTAGCGGGGGCAATGAGCAGTTCTTC.

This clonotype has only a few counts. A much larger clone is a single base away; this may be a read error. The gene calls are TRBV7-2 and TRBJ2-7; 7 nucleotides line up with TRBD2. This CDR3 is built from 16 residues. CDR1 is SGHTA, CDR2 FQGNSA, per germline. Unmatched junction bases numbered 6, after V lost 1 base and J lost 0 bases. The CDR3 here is CASSLDRGGSSYEQYF. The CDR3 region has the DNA TGTGCCAGCAGCTTAGATAGGGGAGGGAGCTCCTACGAGCAGTACTTC.

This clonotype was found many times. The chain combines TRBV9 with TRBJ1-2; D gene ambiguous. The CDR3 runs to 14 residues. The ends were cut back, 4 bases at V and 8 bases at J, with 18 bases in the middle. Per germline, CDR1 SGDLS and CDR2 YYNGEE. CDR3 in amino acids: CASSPRSTLNGYTF. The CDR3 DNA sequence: TGTGCCAGCAGCCCCCGCAGTACGCTAAACGGCTACACCTTC.

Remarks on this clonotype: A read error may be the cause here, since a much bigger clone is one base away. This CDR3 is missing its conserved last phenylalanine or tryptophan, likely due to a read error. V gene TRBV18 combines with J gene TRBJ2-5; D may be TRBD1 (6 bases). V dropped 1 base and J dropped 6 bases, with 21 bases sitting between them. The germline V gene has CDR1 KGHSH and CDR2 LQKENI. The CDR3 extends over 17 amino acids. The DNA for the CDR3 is TGTGCCAGCTCACCACTGGCAGGGACACTGACGCCAAAGACCCAGTACGTC. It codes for CASSPLAGTLTPKTQYV.

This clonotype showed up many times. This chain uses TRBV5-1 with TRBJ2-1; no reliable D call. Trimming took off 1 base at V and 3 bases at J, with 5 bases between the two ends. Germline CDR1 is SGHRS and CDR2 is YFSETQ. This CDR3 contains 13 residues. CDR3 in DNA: TGCGCCAGCAGCTTGAGAGACTACAATGAGCAGTTCTTC. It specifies CASSLRDYNEQFF. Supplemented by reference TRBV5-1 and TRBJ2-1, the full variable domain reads KAGVTQTPRYLIKTRGQQVTLSCSPISGHRSVSWYQQTPGQGLQFLFEYFSETQRNKGNFPGRFSGRQFSNSRSEMNVSTLELGDSALYLCASSLRDYNEQFFGPGTRLTVL.

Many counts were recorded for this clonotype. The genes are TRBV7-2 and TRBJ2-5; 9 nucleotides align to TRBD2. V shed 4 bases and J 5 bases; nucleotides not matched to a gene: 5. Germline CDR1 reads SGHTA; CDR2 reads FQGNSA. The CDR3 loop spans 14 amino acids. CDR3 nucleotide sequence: TGTGCCAGCAGCTCGGGACTAGCTGAGGAGACCCAGTACTTC. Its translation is CASSSGLAEETQYF. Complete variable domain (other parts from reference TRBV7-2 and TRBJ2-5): GAGVSQSPSNKVTEKGKDVELRCDPISGHTALYWYRQSLGQGLEFLIYFQGNSAPDKSGLPSDRFSAERTGGSVSTLTIQRTQQEDSAVYLCASSSGLAEETQYFGPGTRLLVL.

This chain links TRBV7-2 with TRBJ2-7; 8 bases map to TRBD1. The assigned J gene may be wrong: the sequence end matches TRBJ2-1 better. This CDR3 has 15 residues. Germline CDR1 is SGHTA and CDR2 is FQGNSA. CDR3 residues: CASSLGQGAPDEQFF. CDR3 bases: TGTGCCAGCAGCTTAGGTCAGGGGGCGCCGGATGAGCAGTTCTTC.

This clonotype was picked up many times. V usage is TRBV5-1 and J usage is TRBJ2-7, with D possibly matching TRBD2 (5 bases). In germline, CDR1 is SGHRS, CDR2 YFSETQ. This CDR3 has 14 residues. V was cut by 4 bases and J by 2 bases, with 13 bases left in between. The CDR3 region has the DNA TGCGCCAGCAGCCTGAGACCCGGGACCTACGAGCAGTACTTC. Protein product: CASSLRPGTYEQYF.

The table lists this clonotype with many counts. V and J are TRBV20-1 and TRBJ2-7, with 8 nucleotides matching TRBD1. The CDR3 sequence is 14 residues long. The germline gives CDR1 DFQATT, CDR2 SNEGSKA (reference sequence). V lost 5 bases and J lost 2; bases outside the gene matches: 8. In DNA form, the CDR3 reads TGCAGTGCTCAAACCGGGACAGGAGCCTACGAGCAGTACTTC. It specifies CSAQTGTGAYEQYF.

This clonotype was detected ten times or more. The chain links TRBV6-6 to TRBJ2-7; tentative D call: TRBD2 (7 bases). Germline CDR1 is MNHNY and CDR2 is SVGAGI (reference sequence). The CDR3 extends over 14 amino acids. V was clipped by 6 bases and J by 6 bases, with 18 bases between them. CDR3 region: CASRGRGGDSEQYF. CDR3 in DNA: TGTGCCAGCAGGGGGAGAGGGGGGGATAGCGAGCAGTACTTC.